These 13 T cell receptor beta chains originate from one sample sequenced in a study of regulatory T cells in long-lasting Graves disease. Researchers made TCR beta libraries by using iRepertoire HTBI primers and running Arm-PCR on CDR3 regions. TCRdb re-derived calls from the multiplex PCR reads in MiXCR, one entry per CDR3 protein. Among 250,000 to 300,000 distinct CDR3 sequences listed, about 20% were seen once. Documented time point: newly diagnosed GD, antithyroid drugs for less than 3 months. From PBMCs, RNA was extracted and then used to make the TCR library. These records were also assigned to another study, of T cells in Graves' hyperthyroidism and ophthalmopathy.

Sequencing used peripheral blood mononuclear cells (PBMCs), obtained at new diagnosis, from a patient treated with antithyroid drugs. The receptors originated from a woman aged 25 to 39 with Graves disease.

This clonotype has more than one count but fewer than ten. The CDR3 loop is CASSLTGTGSNTEAFF. In DNA form, the CDR3 reads TGCGCCAGCAGCTTAACCGGGACAGGGTCGAACACTGAAGCTTTCTTT. This rearrangement joins TRBV5-1 to TRBJ1-1; 9 bases line up with TRBD1. The CDR3 sequence is 16 residues long. Per the germline V gene, CDR1 is SGHRS and CDR2 is YFSETQ. Trimming removed 2 bases from V and 1 base from J; junction bases left unmatched: 6.

The chain employs TRBV11-2 and TRBJ2-5; 9 nucleotides line up with TRBD2. Germline CDR1 reads SGHAT; CDR2 reads FQNNGV. The CDR3 runs to 16 residues. The trim removed 6 bases at V and 1 base at J, leaving 9 bases unmatched. Here the CDR3 reads CASSYPLAGRQETQYF. CDR3 nucleotide sequence: TGTGCCAGCAGTTATCCACTAGCGGGCCGCCAAGAGACCCAGTACTTC.

To note about this clonotype: One base away lies a much larger clone, so this may be a sequencing read error. V usage is TRBV6-1 and J usage is TRBJ2-7, with 8 bases lining up with TRBD1. Germline V lookup: CDR1 MNHNS, CDR2 SASEGT. This CDR3 region has 16 residues. The CDR3 is CASSEAGGLSSYERYF. The CDR3 nucleotides read TGTGCCAGCAGTGAGGCAGGGGGCCTAAGCTCCTACGAGCGGTACTTC.

To note about this clonotype: A far larger clone differs by one base, so this is likely a read error. V and J are TRBV11-2 and TRBJ2-7; 8 bases map to TRBD1. Trimming took 6 bases from V and 7 from J; bases not matched to a gene: 20. The CDR3 is 17 residues long. CDR1 is SGHAT and CDR2 is FQNNGV in the germline V gene. The CDR3 sequence: CASRPGTGVNEYNEQYF. CDR3 sequence (DNA): TGTGCCAGCAGACCGGGGACAGGAGTCAATGAGTACAATGAGCAGTACTTC. Supplemented by reference TRBV11-2 and TRBJ2-7, the full variable domain reads EAGVAQSPRYKIIEKRQSVAFWCNPISGHATLYWYQQILGQGPKLLIQFQNNGVVDDSQLPKDRFSAERLKGVDSTLKIQPAKLEDSAVYLCASRPGTGVNEYNEQYFGPGTRLTVT.

The rearrangement uses TRBV27 and TRBJ1-1, with D unresolved. The V gene lost 8 bases and the J gene lost 1 base, with 11 bases spanning the gap. The V gene's germline CDR1 is MNHEY and CDR2 SMNVEV (reference sequence). The CDR3 loop spans 13 amino acids. The CDR3, as DNA: TGTGCCAGCTCTATCCAGGAGAACACTGAAGCTTTCTTT. Translating it yields CASSIQENTEAFF.

Points on this clonotype: This probably arose from a read error, given a far larger clone one base away. The V and J genes are TRBV7-2 and TRBJ1-5; D not resolved. This CDR3 is built from 15 residues. Germline loops: CDR1 SGHTA, CDR2 FQGNSA. The V and J ends lost 8 bases and 6 bases respectively, with 20 bases between them. The CDR3 DNA reads TGTGCCAGCTCCCTCGTAGGGCAGTCACCTCAGCCCCAGCATTTT. As protein: CASSLVGQSPQPQHF. The full variable domain, in which reference TRBV7-2 and TRBJ1-5 provide the parts outside the CDR3, is GAGVSQSPSNKVTEKGKDVELRCDPISGHTALYWYRQSLGQGLEFLIYFQGNSAPDKSGLPSDRFSAERTGGSVSTLTIQRTQQEDSAVYLCASSLVGQSPQPQHFGDGTRLSIL.

This clonotype was found many times. The chain is built from TRBV3-1 and TRBJ1-2; 7 bases fit TRBD1. V lost 3 bases and J lost 8; bases outside the gene matches: 12. Germline V CDR1 and CDR2: LGHDT, YNNKEL (reference sequence). The CDR3 consists of 15 residues. The CDR3 coding sequence is TGTGCCAGCAGCCAGGCGGAGACAGGGATGGGCGGCTACACCTTC. It specifies CASSQAETGMGGYTF.

This chain uses TRBV6-1 with TRBJ1-4, with TRBD1 matching 10 bases. CDR3 size: 14 residues. The germline CDR1 and CDR2 sequences are MNHNS and SASEGT. Trimming removed 6 bases from V and 8 bases from J; junction bases left unmatched: 6. The chain's CDR3 is CASRPGQGGEKLFF. The CDR3 DNA follows: TGTGCCAGCAGACCAGGACAGGGGGGAGAAAAACTGTTTTTT.

The chain carries TRBV19 and TRBJ1-2, with D perhaps TRBD1 (5 bases). Per germline, CDR1 LNHDA and CDR2 SQIVND (reference sequence). V dropped 7 bases and J dropped 3 bases, with 12 bases sitting between them. The length of the CDR3 is 13 residues. CDR3 sequence (DNA): TGTGCCAGTAAGCGGGGGGGGGACTATGGCTACACCTTC. This sequence encodes CASKRGGDYGYTF. Full variable domain (remainder filled in from reference TRBV19 and TRBJ1-2): DGGITQSPKYLFRKEGQNVTLSCEQNLNHDAMYWYRQDPGQGLRLIYYSQIVNDFQKGDIAEGYSVSREKKESFPLTVTSAQKNPTAFYLCASKRGGDYGYTFGSGTRLTVV.

This clonotype was detected only a few times. The V and J genes are TRBV7-3 and TRBJ2-3; D not certain. Between the trimmed V and J ends, which lost 5 bases and 2 bases, there was a span of 8 bases. The CDR3 extends over 13 amino acids. Germline V lookup: CDR1 SGHTA, CDR2 FQGTGA. CDR3 sequence: CASSRGPTDTQYF. The CDR3 DNA sequence: TGTGCCAGCAGCCGAGGACCCACAGATACGCAGTATTTT.

At least ten counts were recorded for this clonotype. The V call is TRBV7-9, the J call TRBJ2-5; perhaps D is TRBD1 or TRBD2 (5 bases each). Germline-derived CDR1 and CDR2 are SEHNR and FQNEAQ (reference sequence). The CDR3 covers 14 residues. With 2 bases removed from V and 0 bases from J, the gap between germline ends came to 7 bases. In DNA, the CDR3 is TGTGCCAGCAGCTTAATGGGGGACCAAGAGACCCAGTACTTC. Protein: CASSLMGDQETQYF.

This clonotype was recorded at least ten times. V gene TRBV7-9 combines with J gene TRBJ1-2, with 11 bases identical to TRBD1. The CDR3 is 15 amino acids. V lost 0 bases and J lost 8; bases outside the gene matches: 5. Germline loops: CDR1 SEHNR, CDR2 FQNEAQ (reference sequence). CDR3 nucleotide sequence: TGTGCCAGCAGCTTAGCGGTGGGACAGGGGGGCGGCTACACCTTC. It translates to CASSLAVGQGGGYTF.

This clonotype was seen at least ten times. This chain uses TRBV3-1 with TRBJ1-2; perhaps TRBD1 as D (5 bases). CDR3 length: 14 amino acids. Trimming took 2 bases from V and 4 from J, leaving 11 bases between them. The germline V gene has CDR1 LGHDT and CDR2 YNNKEL (reference sequence). The CDR3 sequence is CASSQFRGGYGYTF. CDR3 DNA sequence: TGTGCCAGCAGCCAATTTAGGGGAGGCTATGGCTACACCTTC. The full variable domain, in which reference TRBV3-1 and TRBJ1-2 provide the parts outside the CDR3, is DTAVSQTPKYLVTQMGNDKSIKCEQNLGHDTMYWYKQDSKKFLKIMFSYNNKELIINETVPNRFSPKSPDKAHLNLHINSLELGDSAVYFCASSQFRGGYGYTFGSGTRLTVV.